Listed here are 27 T cell receptor beta chains from one sample, sequenced in a study of blood T cells in healthy people across ages. The use of a sample-barcoded 5' primer and a J-beta primer mix characterized a second PCR of roughly 6 to 11 cycles. A single record per CDR3 protein comes from TCRdb applying MiXCR to the 5' RACE reads. The sample yields 600,000 to 650,000 distinct CDR3 sequences, 58% seen once. Material for sequencing was blood. The source of these receptors is a man aged 60-69 years in good health.

CDR3: CASSHQQPPYNEQFF. Written as DNA, the CDR3 is TGTGCCAGCAGCCACCAGCAACCCCCCTACAATGAGCAGTTCTTC. The chain carries TRBV11-2 and TRBJ2-1, with D unclear. CDR1 is SGHAT and CDR2 is FQNNGV in the germline V gene. Between the trimmed V and J ends, which lost 5 bases and 2 bases, there was a span of 13 bases. The CDR3 is 15 residues long.

This chain connects TRBV7-2 to TRBJ2-1; TRBD2 might be the D (5 bases). The CDR3 consists of 14 residues. Per the germline V gene, CDR1 is SGHTA and CDR2 is FQGNSA. The ends were cut back, 7 bases at V and 6 bases at J, with 16 bases in the middle. The CDR3 region is CASTLPGITNEQFF. For the CDR3, the DNA is TGTGCCAGCACCCTACCCGGGATCACCAATGAGCAGTTCTTC.

The chain employs TRBV20-1 and TRBJ2-3; 7 bases line up with TRBD1. The CDR3 is made up of 14 amino acids. V trimming: 5 bases; J trimming: 0 bases; junction bases outside the gene matches: 5. CDR1 is DFQATT, CDR2 SNEGSKA, per germline (reference sequence). The CDR3 nucleotides are TGCAGTGCTCCCAAGACAGGGAGCACAGATACGCAGTATTTT. It translates to CSAPKTGSTDTQYF.

The chain employs TRBV4-2 and TRBJ2-5, with 12 bases lining up with TRBD2. This CDR3 contains 17 residues. Germline CDR1 is LGHNA and CDR2 is YNFKEQ. Trimming at V came to 1 base and at J to 2 bases, leaving 5 bases not matched to a gene. For the CDR3, the DNA is TGTGCCAGCAGCCAAGCCCCAGGACTAGCGGGGCAAGAGACCCAGTACTTC. It translates to CASSQAPGLAGQETQYF.

The J gene is TRBJ2-1, the V gene TRBV5-1; possibly TRBD2 for D (5 bases). V lost 4 bases, J lost 8 bases, and 13 bases lay in between. The CDR3 is 13 residues long. Germline V gives CDR1 SGHRS, CDR2 YFSETQ. The CDR3 spells CASSVDGGHEQFF. CDR3 nucleotide sequence: TGCGCCAGCAGCGTAGATGGCGGGCATGAGCAGTTCTTC.

V gene TRBV20-1 combines with J gene TRBJ2-7, with D possibly TRBD1 on 5 matching bases. Looked up from germline, CDR1 is DFQATT and CDR2 is SNEGSKA (reference sequence). V lost 0 bases and J 3 bases, leaving 12 bases between the germline ends. The CDR3 covers 14 residues. The CDR3 bases are TGCAGTGCTAGAGAAGGGGAAGGGCACTACGAGCAGTACTTC. Protein: CSAREGEGHYEQYF.

In this sample, this clonotype turned up a few times. The V and J genes are TRBV18 and TRBJ2-2, with D uncertain. Trimming took off 2 bases at V and 3 bases at J, with 13 bases between the two ends. This CDR3 has 16 residues. Germline V gene lookup returns CDR1 KGHSH and CDR2 LQKENI. Written as DNA, the CDR3 is TGTGCCAGCTCACCAATCCGAATCGGCGACACCGGGGAGCTGTTTTTT. Amino acids: CASSPIRIGDTGELFF.

The rearrangement links TRBV5-1 to TRBJ2-2; maybe TRBD2 (5 bases). Trimming removed 2 bases at V and 2 bases at J, with 13 bases between. The germline CDR1 and CDR2 sequences are SGHRS and YFSETQ. CDR3 length: 16 amino acids. CDR3 sequence: CASSLNPRGNTGELFF. The CDR3 bases are TGCGCCAGCAGCTTAAATCCCCGGGGTAACACCGGGGAGCTGTTTTTT.

The chain uses TRBV5-1 and TRBJ1-2; TRBD1 is a possible D gene (6 bases). The V gene lost 1 base and the J gene lost 4 bases, with 14 bases spanning the gap. Germline V gene data show CDR1 as SGHRS and CDR2 as YFSETQ. There are 15 residues in the CDR3. The CDR3 region is CASSLSGRGGYGYTF. In nucleotides, the CDR3 is TGCGCCAGCAGCTTGTCAGGGCGAGGGGGCTATGGCTACACCTTC. The full variable domain, with the rest looked up from reference TRBV5-1 and TRBJ1-2, is KAGVTQTPRYLIKTRGQQVTLSCSPISGHRSVSWYQQTPGQGLQFLFEYFSETQRNKGNFPGRFSGRQFSNSRSEMNVSTLELGDSALYLCASSLSGRGGYGYTFGSGTRLTVV.

The rearrangement joins TRBV28 to TRBJ1-2; 8 bases map to TRBD1. The CDR3 is made up of 14 amino acids. V trimming: 5 bases; J trimming: 3 bases; junction bases outside the gene matches: 5. From germline, CDR1 is MDHEN and CDR2 SYDVKM. The CDR3 bases are TGTGCCAGCAGTGCAACAGGGGGTTACTATGGCTACACCTTC. Translated: CASSATGGYYGYTF.

The table lists this clonotype with a count of one. The chain has TRBV20-1 and TRBJ2-2; possibly TRBD2 for D (7 bases). The CDR3 has 18 residues. From germline, CDR1 is DFQATT and CDR2 SNEGSKA (reference sequence). V lost 1 base and J lost 0, with 18 bases in between. CDR3 in amino acids: CSARVPQGRGPNTGELFF. For the CDR3, the DNA is TGCAGTGCTAGAGTCCCCCAGGGGCGGGGGCCGAACACCGGGGAGCTGTTTTTT.

The chain links TRBV12-3 or TRBV12-4 to TRBJ2-7; 12 bases map to TRBD2. V was pared by 2 bases and J by 2 bases, with 13 bases of the junction left unmatched. The CDR3 contains 19 residues. As DNA, the CDR3 is TGTGCCAGCAGTTTATTCAAGAGGACTAGCGGGACCCTTCCCTACGAGCAGTACTTC. Encoded protein: CASSLFKRTSGTLPYEQYF.

The chain uses TRBV12-3 or TRBV12-4 and TRBJ2-5, with 7 nucleotides matching TRBD1. The CDR3 sequence is 14 residues long. V lost 2 bases to trimming and J lost 5 bases; unmatched junction nucleotides: 5. The chain's CDR3 is CASSLNRGSETQYF. The CDR3 DNA reads TGTGCCAGCAGTTTAAACAGGGGCTCGGAGACCCAGTACTTC.

There are a few counts of this clonotype. The chain carries TRBV9 and TRBJ1-1; TRBD1 is a possible D gene (6 bases). This CDR3 region has 15 residues. Trimming took 3 bases from V and 3 from J, leaving 15 bases between them. Germline assignment: CDR1 SGDLS and CDR2 YYNGEE. The CDR3 sequence is CASSEGGARDTEAFF. The CDR3 nucleotides read TGTGCCAGCAGCGAAGGGGGGGCGCGGGACACTGAAGCTTTCTTT.

A single count supports this clonotype. The chain uses TRBV12-3 or TRBV12-4 and TRBJ2-1; possible D gene TRBD2, 7 bases. The DNA end is a closer match to TRBJ2-7, so the J assignment may be wrong. The CDR3 has 13 residues. CDR3 in amino acids: CASTPGDYNEQYF. The CDR3 region has the DNA TGTGCCAGCACCCCAGGGGACTACAATGAGCAGTACTTC.

The chain has TRBV11-2 and TRBJ1-4; TRBD1 is a possible D gene (5 bases). Trimming removed 5 bases at V and 12 bases at J, with 19 bases between. CDR1 and CDR2 (germline): SGHAT, FQNNGV. The CDR3 spans 14 residues. The CDR3 nucleotides read TGTGCCAGCAGCAAGACCCAATCGAGGGGAGAACTGTTTTTT. Protein: CASSKTQSRGELFF.

The chain couples TRBV7-9 to TRBJ2-1, with TRBD2 matching over 12 bases. The CDR3 covers 16 residues. V was clipped by 5 bases and J by 10 bases; unmatched bases: 12. Germline assignment: CDR1 SEHNR and CDR2 FQNEAQ (reference sequence). DNA of the CDR3: TGTGCCAGCAGCCCTTGGGGGCTAGCGGGGGGGCAGGAGCAGTTCTTC. This gives the protein CASSPWGLAGGQEQFF.

In this sample, this clonotype turned up many times. This may be a read error: a much more frequent sequence differs by one nucleotide. This rearrangement joins TRBV5-1 to TRBJ2-1; 10 nucleotides match TRBD2. The germline V gene has CDR1 SGHRS and CDR2 YFSETQ. The CDR3 covers 15 residues. V dropped 3 bases and J dropped 6; count of bases not matched to a gene: 6. The CDR3 nucleotides read TGCGCCAGCAGCTGGGCAGCGGGGGGGGTCAATGAGCAGTTCTTC. Its translation: CASSWAAGGVNEQFF.

The gene calls are TRBV11-2 and TRBJ2-5; unclear D gene. Germline V gene sequence: CDR1 SGHAT, CDR2 FQNNGV. The V and J ends lost 1 base and 5 bases respectively, with 14 bases between them. The CDR3 length is 15 residues. CDR3 bases: TGTGCCAGCAGCTTAGCTGGTTGGGGTGCGGAGACCCAGTACTTC. Translating gives CASSLAGWGAETQYF.

The V gene is TRBV20-1, the J gene TRBJ2-1; 7 bases align to TRBD2. V trimming: 5 bases; J trimming: 4 bases; junction bases outside the gene matches: 8. Germline-derived CDR1 and CDR2 are DFQATT and SNEGSKA (reference sequence). This CDR3 is built from 14 residues. The CDR3 coding sequence is TGCAGTGCTGGGCGGCTAGCGGTATACAATGAGCAGTTCTTC. Translation: CSAGRLAVYNEQFF.

The V and J genes are TRBV7-2 and TRBJ2-7, with 8 bases aligning to TRBD2. CDR3 length equals 15 residues. Germline V gene lookup returns CDR1 SGHTA and CDR2 FQGNSA. Germline trimming cut 1 base from V and 4 bases from J; bases unmatched to any gene: 6. The CDR3 region is CASSLVPGGAYEQYF. As DNA, the CDR3 is TGTGCCAGCAGCTTAGTCCCGGGGGGGGCTTACGAGCAGTACTTC. Full variable domain (rest looked up from reference TRBV7-2 and TRBJ2-7): GAGVSQSPSNKVTEKGKDVELRCDPISGHTALYWYRQSLGQGLEFLIYFQGNSAPDKSGLPSDRFSAERTGGSVSTLTIQRTQQEDSAVYLCASSLVPGGAYEQYFGPGTRLTVT.

CDR3 residues: CASSVGRHQPQHF. In DNA form, the CDR3 reads TGTGCCAGCAGCGTAGGGAGGCATCAGCCCCAGCATTTT. V is TRBV5-8 and J is TRBJ1-5; D ambiguous. The CDR3 is 13 amino acids. Germline CDR1 is SGHTS and CDR2 is YDEGEE. V was trimmed by 4 bases and J by 5 bases, leaving 10 bases between them. Complete variable domain (other parts from reference TRBV5-8 and TRBJ1-5): EAGVTQSPTHLIKTRGQQATLRCSPISGHTSVYWYQQALGLGLQFLLWYDEGEERNRGNFPPRFSGRQFPNYSSELNVNALELEDSALYLCASSVGRHQPQHFGDGTRLSIL.

This clonotype appeared a few times. This sequence joins TRBV29-1 and TRBJ1-2; 8 bases are shared with TRBD1. The J segment lost 8 bases and the V segment lost 4 bases, leaving 6 bases of the junction unmatched. CDR3 length: 12 residues. The germline V gene encodes CDR1 SQVTM and CDR2 ANQGSEA. The CDR3: CSVGQGAYGYTF. DNA of the CDR3: TGCAGCGTTGGGCAGGGGGCCTACGGCTACACCTTC.

Ten or more counts support this clonotype. The chain carries TRBV4-1 and TRBJ1-6, with D tentatively TRBD1 (6 bases). The CDR3 is made up of 14 amino acids. V was pared by 4 bases and J by 12 bases, with 16 bases between. CDR1 and CDR2 from the germline V gene are MGHRA and YSYEKL. CDR3 coding DNA: TGCGCCAGCAGCCCCCAGAAGGGGGGCGTACCCCTCCACTTT. This codes for CASSPQKGGVPLHF.

This clonotype has more than one count but fewer than ten. The rearrangement uses TRBV28 and TRBJ1-1, with no clear D. V gave up 2 bases and J gave up 2 bases, with 9 bases separating them. CDR3 length: 14 amino acids. The germline V gene has CDR1 MDHEN and CDR2 SYDVKM. Here the CDR3 DNA reads TGTGCCAGCAGTTTAAGACAATCCAACACTGAAGCTTTCTTT. Amino acids: CASSLRQSNTEAFF.

There are a few counts of this clonotype. This chain uses TRBV10-3 with TRBJ2-3; 11 bases align to TRBD2. Germline assignment: CDR1 ENHRY and CDR2 SYGVKD. The V and J ends lost 5 bases and 1 base, in that order; junction bases with no gene match: 2. CDR3 size: 15 residues. The DNA for the CDR3 is TGTGCCATCAGTATGACTAGCGGGGGCACAGATACGCAGTATTTT. Amino acids: CAISMTSGGTDTQYF.

With respect to this clonotype: A read error is possible here, since a much larger clone lies one base away. The CDR3 DNA reads as TGCAGTGCTGGGGGGGGGCGGTACTACAATGAGCAGTTCTTC. It is translated as CSAGGGRYYNEQFF. The chain carries TRBV20-1 and TRBJ2-1; weak D call: TRBD2 (7 bases). Trimming took 5 bases from V and 3 from J, leaving 14 bases between them. Germline V gives CDR1 DFQATT, CDR2 SNEGSKA (reference sequence). The CDR3 is made up of 14 amino acids.